This is a list of T cell receptor beta chains from one sample in a study of patients and donors after allogeneic stem cell transplantation. MiXCR was run by TCRdb on the RT-PCR reads, yielding one entry per CDR3 protein. The sample lists over 130,000 distinct CDR3 sequences; roughly two fifths were seen once. Source material: blood, either unsorted or a sorted T cell fraction (not recorded which). The source of these receptors is a human donor who was either an allogeneic HSCT recipient or a stem cell or donor lymphocyte infusion donor (not recorded which). It is not recorded whose cells these are; they may come from a transplant donor. Both conserved end residues are part of each CDR3. The order of the fields is clone size, D gene, J gene, V gene, CDR3 DNA, CDR3 protein. D genes are given only for firm matches. Some rows mark clone size as missing; the rest say once, few, many or name a class of expanded clone.

-,-,TRBJ1-3,TRBV6-2/TRBV6-3,TGTGCCAGCGGAATTACCGGCCGTCCTGGAAACACCATATATTTT,CASGITGRPGNTIYF
-,TRBD1,TRBJ1-1,TRBV12-3/TRBV12-4,TGTGCCAGCAGCAAGACAGGGTTGGACTTT,CASSKTGLDF
-,-,TRBJ2-3,TRBV5-5,TGTGCCAGCAGCGGACTCGGGACGTTTAGCACAGATACGCAGTATTTT,CASSGLGTFSTDTQYF
few,TRBD1,TRBJ1-2,TRBV5-1,TGCGCCAGCAGCATGGACAGGGACTATGGCTACACCTTC,CASSMDRDYGYTF
few,-,TRBJ2-7,TRBV18,TGTGCCAGCTCACCACTCGAAGGTTACGAGCAGTACTTC,CASSPLEGYEQYF
few,-,TRBJ1-1,TRBV6-5,TGTGCCAGCAGTTACTCGAAATCCACTGAAGCTTTCTTT,CASSYSKSTEAFF
many,-,TRBJ1-4,TRBV12-3/TRBV12-4,TGTGCCAGCGCCTGGGGGCCCAACCAAGAAAAACTGTTTTTT,CASAWGPNQEKLFF
-,-,TRBJ2-7,TRBV3-1,TGTGCCAGCAGCCAAGTTAGCAGCTACGAGCAGTACTTC,CASSQVSSYEQYF
few,-,TRBJ1-1,TRBV20-1,TGCAGTGCTCCTCGAGGGGCCTACACTGAAGCTTTCTTT,CSAPRGAYTEAFF
-,-,TRBJ1-1,TRBV28,TGTGCCCTGGAGGCCGGGCCTGAAGCTTTCTTT,CALEAGPEAFF
few,-,TRBJ1-1,TRBV12-3/TRBV12-4,TGTGCCAGCAGTTTGGACCCGAAGTGGACTGAAGCTTTCTTT,CASSLDPKWTEAFF
-,-,TRBJ2-7,TRBV24-1,TGTGCCACCAGTGACGGCTCCTACGAGCAGTACTTC,CATSDGSYEQYF
-,-,TRBJ2-2,TRBV19,TGTGCCAGTAGCGACCCCGGGGCCTCGAGGGCCGGGGAGCTGTTTTTT,CASSDPGASRAGELFF
-,TRBD2,TRBJ2-1,TRBV20-1,TGCAGTGACCGGACTAGCGGCCCCTACAATGAGCAGTTCTTC,CSDRTSGPYNEQFF
few,-,TRBJ1-3,TRBV12-3/TRBV12-4,TGTGCCAGCAGCACCTTTAACACCATATATTTT,CASSTFNTIYF
-,-,TRBJ1-1,TRBV6-6,TGTGCCAGCAGTTCCGGACCGCTTAACACTGAAGCTTTCTTT,CASSSGPLNTEAFF
-,-,TRBJ2-3,TRBV4-2,TGTGCCAGCAGCCATCCCACCTCGGAGGTCGGGACAGATACGCAGTATTTT,CASSHPTSEVGTDTQYF
few,-,TRBJ1-2,TRBV12-3/TRBV12-4,TGTGCCAGCGGGCAACCGACCGGTGGCTACACCTTC,CASGQPTGGYTF
-,-,TRBJ2-1,TRBV7-8,TGTGCCAGCAGCTTAGTTCGGGCAGGGCCTAACAATGAGCAGTTCTTC,CASSLVRAGPNNEQFF
few,-,TRBJ2-3,TRBV15,TGTGCCACCAGCAGAGATCGGGTTGTGGATACGCAGTATTTT,CATSRDRVVDTQYF
-,-,TRBJ1-3,TRBV12-3/TRBV12-4,TGTGCCAGCAGAACCTCGGGACCTTCTACCTCTGGAAACACCATATATTTT,CASRTSGPSTSGNTIYF
few,-,TRBJ1-5,TRBV27,TGTGCCAGCAGTTTGGCGCGGGTGGACGGCCAGCCCCAGCATTTT,CASSLARVDGQPQHF
-,TRBD1,TRBJ1-1,TRBV4-3,TGCGCTAGCAGCCACGGACAGGACCGGGACACTGAAGCTTTCTTT,CASSHGQDRDTEAFF
few,-,TRBJ2-3,TRBV10-3,TGTGCATCAGAATGGGGCCCCAGCACAGATACGCAGTATTTT,CASEWGPSTDTQYF
-,-,TRBJ2-4,TRBV6-5,TGTGCCAGCAGTTACGCGGGCAGGCTCCGGGACATTCAGTACTTC,CASSYAGRLRDIQYF
few,-,TRBJ1-1,TRBV12-3/TRBV12-4,TGTGCCAGCAGCCAAGAGCTCACTGAAGCTTTCTTT,CASSQELTEAFF
-,TRBD1,TRBJ1-6,TRBV5-1,TGCGCCAGCAGCCCAGGGGGAGACAGTTCACCCCTCCACTTT,CASSPGGDSSPLHF
-,-,TRBJ2-2,TRBV20-1,TGCAGTGCCCGGGGGCCCCCAATATTCACCGGGGAGCTGTTTTTT,CSARGPPIFTGELFF
few,-,TRBJ1-5,TRBV12-3/TRBV12-4,TGTGCCAGCAGTCCGACACCTCTGAATAGCAATCAGCCCCAGCATTTT,CASSPTPLNSNQPQHF
-,-,TRBJ2-5,TRBV12-3/TRBV12-4,TGTGCCAGCTGCATTACAGTTCAAGAGACCCAGTACTTC,CASCITVQETQYF
-,-,TRBJ1-1,TRBV29-1,TGCAGCGTTGAAAACGTTTTGAACACTGAAGCTTTCTTT,CSVENVLNTEAFF
many,-,TRBJ1-4,TRBV12-3/TRBV12-4,TGTGCCAGCAGTTTGATTGAAAAACTGTTTTTT,CASSLIEKLFF
-,TRBD2,TRBJ2-5,TRBV18,TGTGCCAGCTCACTCCGGACTAGCGGGGGTAAAGAGACCCAGTACTTC,CASSLRTSGGKETQYF
-,-,TRBJ2-3,TRBV25-1,TGTGCCAGCGCGGGCCTAGATACGCAGTATTTT,CASAGLDTQYF
-,-,TRBJ1-6,TRBV6-5,TGTGCCGGGAAGGACCGGGACGCCAGCTCCTATAATTCACCCCTCCACTTT,CAGKDRDASSYNSPLHF
-,-,TRBJ1-1,TRBV27,TGTGCCAGCAGTTTATTGGGAATAGCTTTCTTT,CASSLLGIAFF
-,TRBD1,TRBJ1-1,TRBV9,TGTGCCAGCAGCGCCAGGACAGGGAACACTGAAGCTTTCTTT,CASSARTGNTEAFF
few,-,TRBJ1-2,TRBV20-1,TGCAGTGCTAGAGAGGACTATGGCTACACCTTC,CSAREDYGYTF
few,-,TRBJ2-1,TRBV3-1,TGTGCCAGCAGCCAAGAAGCGGCTAGCTCCTACAATGAGCAGTTCTTC,CASSQEAASSYNEQFF
-,-,TRBJ1-4,TRBV9,TGTGCCAGCAGCTTGGGGACCAGGGATTCCGGTGAAAAACTGTTTTTT,CASSLGTRDSGEKLFF
-,TRBD2,TRBJ2-1,TRBV9,TGTGCCAGCAGCGTAGTTAGCGGGGGGCTGGTTGAGCAGTTCTTC,CASSVVSGGLVEQFF
few,-,TRBJ1-1,TRBV20-1,TGCAGTGCTAGTTGGACAGCTTTGGGTGAAGCTTTCTTT,CSASWTALGEAFF
few,TRBD1,TRBJ1-1,TRBV28,TGTGCCAGCAGTCCGGACAGGGCGCGGACTGAAGCTTTCTTT,CASSPDRARTEAFF
few,TRBD1,TRBJ2-4,TRBV12-3/TRBV12-4,TGTGCCAGCAGCTCAAGGGACAGGGGGTTAGCCAAAAACATTCAGTACTTC,CASSSRDRGLAKNIQYF
-,-,TRBJ1-1,TRBV25-1,TGTGCCAGCAGTATGAAAGGAGGGAAGAACACTGAAGCTCTCTTT,CASSMKGGKNTEALF
-,TRBD1,TRBJ2-7,TRBV9,TGTGCCAGCAGCGTAGAGCCAGACAGGGAAGAGCAGTACTTC,CASSVEPDREEQYF
few,TRBD1,TRBJ1-5,TRBV6-2/TRBV6-3,TGTGCCAGCCAGGGGGGGGACAGCAGCAATCAGCCCCAGCATTTT,CASQGGDSSNQPQHF
many,TRBD1,TRBJ1-1,TRBV9,TGTGCCAGCAGCGCGACAGGGTCCACTGAAGCTTTCTTT,CASSATGSTEAFF
-,-,TRBJ2-3,TRBV5-1,TGCGCCAGCAGCTTGGATGACCTGGGAGATACGCAGTATTTT,CASSLDDLGDTQYF
few,-,TRBJ1-1,TRBV29-1,TGCAGCGTTGGTGGGGACGGTGAAGCTTTCTTT,CSVGGDGEAFF
few,-,TRBJ1-2,TRBV12-3/TRBV12-4,TGTGCCAGCAGTTTTGGGTCGGGTAACTATGGCTACACCTTC,CASSFGSGNYGYTF
-,-,TRBJ2-7,TRBV12-3/TRBV12-4,TGTGCCAGCAGTTTTGTGGGGCTCTCCTACGAGCAGTACTTC,CASSFVGLSYEQYF
-,TRBD1,TRBJ1-1,TRBV6-1,TGTGCCGGCAAGAGGACAGGGACGGTCCCCACTGAAGCTTTCTTT,CAGKRTGTVPTEAFF
few,-,TRBJ2-1,TRBV5-6,TGTGCCAGCAGCAAGGGGTACAATGAGCAGTTCTTC,CASSKGYNEQFF
-,-,TRBJ1-5,TRBV10-2,TGCGCCAGCACCGGACAGCGGGCTCAGCCCCAGCATTTT,CASTGQRAQPQHF
few,-,TRBJ1-2,TRBV20-1,TGCAGTGCTAGTGGGCGCACCGAGGGGTATGGCTACACCTTC,CSASGRTEGYGYTF
-,-,TRBJ1-1,TRBV29-1,TGCAGCGTTGAGGTGGGGGGCGCCGGTACTGAAGCTCTCTTT,CSVEVGGAGTEALF